Listed below are T cell receptor beta chains from one sample, sequenced in a study of blood T cell repertoires in COVID-19. TCRdb's table, derived via immunoSEQ multiplex PCR, lists solely in-frame clones and lacks some. The table records 350,000 or so clones, roughly 90% of them present only once. The material sequenced was PBMCs or T cells enriched from blood (not recorded which). These receptors all stem from a woman aged 25 to 45 who had been exposed to COVID-19. CDR3s include the opening cysteine and the closing phenylalanine or tryptophan. A D gene is named only where the DNA matches it firmly. Clone size is stated in some rows and not others, as once, few, many or a class when expanded.

J gene: TRBJ2-6; clone size: once; V gene: TRBV2; D gene: -; CDR3 protein: CASTLSGANVLTF; CDR3 DNA: TGTGCCAGCACCCTCTCTGGGGCCAACGTCCTGACTTTC
J gene: TRBJ1-3; clone size: -; V gene: TRBV6-5; D gene: TRBD1; CDR3 protein: CASSHRGGSGNTIYF; CDR3 DNA: TGTGCCAGCAGTCACAGGGGGGGGTCTGGAAACACCATATATTTT
J gene: TRBJ2-7; clone size: -; V gene: TRBV20-1; D gene: -; CDR3 protein: CSASHRTRLEQYF; CDR3 DNA: TGCAGTGCTAGTCATAGGACTCGTCTCGAGCAGTACTTC
J gene: TRBJ1-2; clone size: -; V gene: TRBV5-6; D gene: -; CDR3 protein: CASSSLPADYGYTF; CDR3 DNA: TGTGCCAGCAGCTCCCTGCCCGCAGACTATGGCTACACCTTC
J gene: TRBJ2-7; clone size: -; V gene: TRBV7-2; D gene: -; CDR3 protein: CASSLVWRDEQYF; CDR3 DNA: TGTGCCAGCAGCTTAGTATGGAGAGACGAGCAGTACTTC
J gene: TRBJ1-1; clone size: once; V gene: TRBV7-9; D gene: TRBD1; CDR3 protein: CASSIGQGGTEAFF; CDR3 DNA: TGTGCCAGCAGCATTGGACAGGGTGGGACTGAAGCTTTCTTT
J gene: TRBJ2-7; clone size: -; V gene: TRBV27; D gene: -; CDR3 protein: CASSTPGLPYEQYF; CDR3 DNA: TGTGCCAGCAGCACCCCCGGACTACCCTACGAGCAGTACTTC
J gene: TRBJ1-1; clone size: once; V gene: TRBV30; D gene: TRBD1; CDR3 protein: CAWRTGFANTEAFF; CDR3 DNA: TGTGCCTGGAGGACAGGGTTTGCGAACACTGAAGCTTTCTTT
J gene: TRBJ2-2; clone size: -; V gene: TRBV6-5; D gene: TRBD2; CDR3 protein: CATTSGLNTGELFF; CDR3 DNA: TGTGCCACCACTAGCGGATTAAACACCGGGGAGCTGTTTTTT
J gene: TRBJ2-7; clone size: -; V gene: TRBV7-8; D gene: TRBD1; CDR3 protein: CASSWVSGTGESYEQYF; CDR3 DNA: TGTGCCAGCAGCTGGGTCTCCGGGACAGGGGAGTCCTACGAGCAGTACTTC
J gene: TRBJ2-1; clone size: -; V gene: TRBV6-4; D gene: TRBD2; CDR3 protein: CASSDWTSDRKQFF; CDR3 DNA: TGTGCCAGCAGTGACTGGACTAGCGATCGCAAGCAGTTCTTC
J gene: TRBJ1-2; clone size: -; V gene: TRBV3-1/TRBV3-2; D gene: -; CDR3 protein: CASSQDPIPGEGYTF; CDR3 DNA: TGTGCCAGCAGCCAAGATCCCATCCCGGGGGAGGGCTACACCTTC
J gene: TRBJ1-5; clone size: once; V gene: TRBV28; D gene: TRBD1; CDR3 protein: CASSLWTGATNQPQHF; CDR3 DNA: TGTGCCAGCAGTTTATGGACAGGGGCGACCAATCAGCCCCAGCATTTT
J gene: TRBJ1-2; clone size: -; V gene: TRBV19; D gene: TRBD1; CDR3 protein: CASSPRQGAIYGYTF; CDR3 DNA: TGTGCCAGTAGCCCACGCCAGGGGGCGATCTATGGCTACACCTTC
J gene: TRBJ2-7; clone size: -; V gene: TRBV14; D gene: -; CDR3 protein: CASSQTEVVQYF; CDR3 DNA: TGTGCCAGCAGCCAAACCGAGGTAGTGCAGTACTTC
J gene: TRBJ2-6; clone size: -; V gene: TRBV11-3; D gene: TRBD1; CDR3 protein: CASIDRGPSGANVLTF; CDR3 DNA: TGTGCCAGCATCGACAGGGGGCCCTCTGGGGCCAACGTCCTGACTTTC
J gene: TRBJ2-3; clone size: -; V gene: TRBV5-1; D gene: TRBD1; CDR3 protein: CASQGAGSTDTQYF; CDR3 DNA: TGCGCCAGTCAGGGGGCGGGTAGCACAGATACGCAGTATTTT
J gene: TRBJ2-3; clone size: -; V gene: TRBV10-1; D gene: -; CDR3 protein: CASPLSTDTQYF; CDR3 DNA: TGCGCCAGCCCTTTAAGCACAGATACGCAGTATTTT
J gene: TRBJ2-2; clone size: -; V gene: TRBV30; D gene: -; CDR3 protein: CAWTDSSELNTGELFF; CDR3 DNA: TGTGCCTGGACCGACAGTTCGGAACTCAACACCGGGGAGCTGTTTTTT
J gene: TRBJ2-7; clone size: -; V gene: TRBV5-4; D gene: -; CDR3 protein: CASSFPGFPHEQYF; CDR3 DNA: TGTGCCAGCAGCTTTCCAGGGTTCCCCCACGAGCAGTACTTC
J gene: TRBJ2-1; clone size: -; V gene: TRBV7-8; D gene: TRBD2; CDR3 protein: CASSLVGGSSYNEQFF; CDR3 DNA: TGTGCCAGCAGCTTAGTGGGGGGGAGCTCCTACAATGAGCAGTTCTTC
J gene: TRBJ1-6; clone size: few; V gene: TRBV30; D gene: TRBD1; CDR3 protein: CAWDRGNNSPLHF; CDR3 DNA: TGTGCCTGGGACAGGGGCAATAATTCACCCCTCCACTTT
J gene: TRBJ1-3; clone size: -; V gene: TRBV5-1; D gene: -; CDR3 protein: CASSLDGDSGNTIYF; CDR3 DNA: TGCGCCAGCAGCTTGGACGGGGACTCTGGAAACACCATATATTTT
J gene: TRBJ2-5; clone size: -; V gene: TRBV18; D gene: TRBD2; CDR3 protein: CASSPGLGEETQYF; CDR3 DNA: TGTGCCAGCTCCCCCGGACTAGGGGAAGAGACCCAGTACTTC
J gene: TRBJ1-5; clone size: -; V gene: TRBV28; D gene: -; CDR3 protein: CASSFSGRASQPQHF; CDR3 DNA: TGTGCCAGCAGTTTTTCGGGCAGGGCTAGTCAGCCCCAGCATTTT
J gene: TRBJ2-5; clone size: -; V gene: TRBV7-6; D gene: TRBD2; CDR3 protein: CASSFEPGLAGGETQYF; CDR3 DNA: TGTGCCAGCAGCTTTGAACCGGGACTAGCGGGAGGGGAGACCCAGTACTTC
J gene: TRBJ2-3; clone size: -; V gene: TRBV5-1; D gene: TRBD1; CDR3 protein: CASSPSGGYSTDTQYF; CDR3 DNA: TGCGCCAGCAGCCCGTCAGGGGGCTATAGCACAGATACGCAGTATTTT
J gene: TRBJ1-2; clone size: -; V gene: TRBV29-1; D gene: -; CDR3 protein: CSVRGNYGYTF; CDR3 DNA: TGCAGCGTTCGCGGGAACTATGGCTACACCTTC
J gene: TRBJ1-5; clone size: -; V gene: TRBV18; D gene: TRBD1; CDR3 protein: CASSPGTGSNQPQHF; CDR3 DNA: TGTGCCAGCTCACCCGGGACAGGGAGCAATCAGCCCCAGCATTTT
J gene: TRBJ2-7; clone size: -; V gene: TRBV7-9; D gene: -; CDR3 protein: CASSLVGGTPDEQYF; CDR3 DNA: TGTGCCAGCAGCTTAGTGGGGGGGACACCCGACGAGCAGTACTTC
J gene: TRBJ1-3; clone size: -; V gene: TRBV6-5; D gene: TRBD1; CDR3 protein: CASRTGDGNTIYF; CDR3 DNA: TGTGCCAGCAGGACAGGGGACGGAAACACCATATATTTT
J gene: TRBJ1-2; clone size: -; V gene: TRBV5-1; D gene: -; CDR3 protein: CASSLSHDSFGYTF; CDR3 DNA: TGCGCCAGCAGCTTGAGTCATGACAGCTTTGGCTACACCTTC
J gene: TRBJ1-4; clone size: -; V gene: TRBV2; D gene: -; CDR3 protein: CASSDGMGATNEKLFF; CDR3 DNA: TGTGCCAGCAGTGACGGGATGGGTGCAACTAATGAAAAACTGTTTTTT
J gene: TRBJ2-7; clone size: -; V gene: TRBV11-2; D gene: -; CDR3 protein: CASSPQAIYEQYF; CDR3 DNA: TGTGCCAGCAGCCCACAGGCAATTTACGAGCAGTACTTC
J gene: TRBJ2-6; clone size: -; V gene: TRBV14; D gene: -; CDR3 protein: CASSHVSGYGANVLTF; CDR3 DNA: TGTGCCAGCAGCCATGTATCAGGGTACGGGGCCAACGTCCTGACTTTC
J gene: TRBJ2-7; clone size: -; V gene: TRBV28; D gene: TRBD2; CDR3 protein: CASIALRGLAGGRPSYEQYF; CDR3 DNA: TGTGCCAGCATTGCACTAAGGGGACTAGCGGGAGGTAGGCCCTCCTACGAGCAGTACTTC
J gene: TRBJ2-4; clone size: -; V gene: TRBV6-2/TRBV6-3; D gene: -; CDR3 protein: CASSRTVPLAKNIQYF; CDR3 DNA: TGTGCCAGCAGCCGGACAGTCCCCCTAGCCAAAAACATTCAGTACTTC
J gene: TRBJ2-7; clone size: -; V gene: TRBV19; D gene: -; CDR3 protein: CASSENHRAGHEQYF; CDR3 DNA: TGTGCCAGTAGTGAGAATCACAGGGCGGGCCACGAGCAGTACTTC
J gene: TRBJ1-5; clone size: -; V gene: TRBV2; D gene: -; CDR3 protein: CASVAGARNQPQHF; CDR3 DNA: TGTGCCAGCGTGGCGGGGGCTCGCAATCAGCCCCAGCATTTT
J gene: TRBJ2-1; clone size: once; V gene: TRBV7-2; D gene: TRBD2; CDR3 protein: CASSSPGLAGGHHINEQFF; CDR3 DNA: TGTGCCAGCAGCTCACCGGGACTAGCGGGAGGCCATCATATCAATGAGCAGTTCTTC
J gene: TRBJ1-5; clone size: -; V gene: TRBV28; D gene: TRBD1; CDR3 protein: CASTSPDRNHQPQHF; CDR3 DNA: TGTGCCAGCACTTCACCGGACAGGAATCATCAGCCCCAGCATTTT
J gene: TRBJ1-4; clone size: -; V gene: TRBV19; D gene: -; CDR3 protein: CASSIGGTATNEKLFF; CDR3 DNA: TGTGCCAGTAGTATAGGCGGGACGGCAACTAATGAAAAACTGTTTTTT
J gene: TRBJ2-5; clone size: -; V gene: TRBV19; D gene: TRBD1; CDR3 protein: CASSNWDRGQETQYF; CDR3 DNA: TGTGCCAGTAGTAATTGGGACAGGGGCCAAGAGACCCAGTACTTC
J gene: TRBJ2-4; clone size: once; V gene: TRBV12-3/TRBV12-4; D gene: -; CDR3 protein: CASSYRRGIQYF; CDR3 DNA: TGTGCCAGCAGTTACCGACGGGGCATTCAGTACTTC
J gene: TRBJ2-7; clone size: -; V gene: TRBV24-1; D gene: -; CDR3 protein: CATSDPGSRHEQYF; CDR3 DNA: TGTGCCACCAGTGACCCGGGAAGTCGGCACGAGCAGTACTTC
J gene: TRBJ1-5; clone size: -; V gene: TRBV30; D gene: TRBD1; CDR3 protein: CAWSVQGTRNQPQHF; CDR3 DNA: TGTGCCTGGAGTGTACAGGGGACTCGCAATCAGCCCCAGCATTTT